Below are 32 T cell receptor beta chains sequenced from a single sample in a study of T-cell reconstitution after alpha-beta-depleted transplantation in children. A library of TCRbeta sequences, prepared with unique molecular identifiers, was generated. TCRdb independently ran MiXCR on the PCR reads; one entry per CDR3 protein. Among approximately 630,000 distinct CDR3 sequences listed, around 13% were seen once. Sequenced here: PBMCs, sampled before TCRalphabeta/CD19-depleted stem cell transplant. These receptors were collected from a girl aged 2-10 years with congenital amegakaryocytic thrombocytopenia, due to receive a stem cell transplant.

On this clonotype: Possible read error: a much larger clone is one base away. This chain joins TRBV5-1 and TRBJ2-1; TRBD2 matches 8 bases. Germline CDR1 and CDR2: SGHRS and YFSETQ. The CDR3 length is 17 residues. CDR3 sequence (DNA): TGCGCCAGCAGCTTGCTGTTAGCGGGAAGCTCCTACAATGAGCAGCTCTTC. Protein sequence: CASSLLLAGSSYNEQLF.

Details on this clonotype: This may be a read error: a much more frequent sequence differs by one nucleotide. The chain joins TRBV11-2 to TRBJ1-1; 9 nucleotides line up with TRBD1. In germline, CDR1 is SGHAT, CDR2 FQNNGV. CDR3 length: 16 amino acids. This CDR3 is CASSLNGDRVWTESFF. The CDR3 nucleotides read TGTGCCAGCAGCTTAAACGGGGACAGGGTGTGGACTGAATCTTTCTTT.

There are many counts of this clonotype. The chain has TRBV5-1 and TRBJ2-3; D unclear. V gave up 4 bases and J gave up 2 bases, with 11 bases separating them. Looked up from germline, CDR1 is SGHRS and CDR2 is YFSETQ. The CDR3 spans 14 residues. This CDR3 is CASSTGPSTDTQYF. The CDR3 DNA reads as TGCGCCAGCAGCACGGGTCCCTCCACAGATACGCAGTATTTT.

The rearrangement joins TRBV5-1 to TRBJ2-3; 16 bases match TRBD2. The germline V gene has CDR1 SGHRS and CDR2 YFSETQ. V shed 4 bases, J shed 4 bases, and the junction held 6 bases outside the gene matches. CDR3 length: 17 residues. The CDR3 DNA sequence: TGCGCCAGCAGCAGGGGACTAGCGGGAGGGATCGCAGATACGCAGTATTTT. Residues: CASSRGLAGGIADTQYF.

This clonotype has ten or more counts. The chain uses TRBV15 and TRBJ2-5; 7 positions agree with TRBD1. CDR3 length equals 15 residues. V gave up 9 bases and J gave up 6 bases; unmatched junction bases: 16. Germline V gene lookup returns CDR1 LNHNV and CDR2 YYDKDF (reference sequence). The chain's CDR3 is CATQKGAGTTQTQYF. In DNA, the CDR3 is TGTGCCACTCAGAAGGGGGCAGGGACAACACAGACCCAGTACTTC.

This clonotype appeared many times. The rearrangement links TRBV20-1 to TRBJ1-1; 9 nucleotides align to TRBD1. Trimming removed 2 bases from V and 4 bases from J; junction bases left unmatched: 8. The germline CDR1 and CDR2 sequences are DFQATT and SNEGSKA (reference sequence). The CDR3 contains 15 residues. The CDR3 reads CSARNSGTGPTEAFF. As DNA, the CDR3 is TGCAGTGCTAGAAACTCCGGGACAGGGCCCACTGAAGCTTTCTTT.

This clonotype was observed a handful of times. V usage is TRBV7-2 and J usage is TRBJ1-5; D perhaps matches TRBD1 (6 bases). Trimming removed 2 bases from V and 7 bases from J, with 12 bases in between. Germline V lookup: CDR1 SGHTA, CDR2 FQGNSA. This CDR3 has 14 residues. CDR3 DNA sequence: TGTGCCAGCAGCTTAATATCAGGGGACCAGCCCCAGCATTTT. This gives the protein CASSLISGDQPQHF.

This clonotype has a handful of counts. This sequence joins TRBV27 and TRBJ2-7; 9 bases are a match to TRBD2. Germline V lookup: CDR1 MNHEY, CDR2 SMNVEV (reference sequence). Unmatched junction bases numbered 5, after V lost 5 bases and J lost 0 bases. This CDR3 has 15 amino acids. As DNA, the CDR3 is TGTGCCAGCAGTAGACTAGCGGAAAACTCCTACGAGCAGTACTTC. Protein product: CASSRLAENSYEQYF.

The J gene is TRBJ2-1, the V gene TRBV7-2, with 11 bases identical to TRBD2. V trimming: 0 bases; J trimming: 4 bases; junction bases outside the gene matches: 14. The CDR3 has 20 residues. Per germline, CDR1 SGHTA and CDR2 FQGNSA. This chain's CDR3 is CASSLALVTSGTRLYNEQFF. The DNA of the CDR3 is TGTGCCAGCAGCTTAGCGCTTGTGACTAGCGGGACACGACTTTACAATGAGCAGTTCTTC.

This clonotype was seen just once. The gene calls are TRBV12-3 or TRBV12-4 and TRBJ2-3; possible D gene TRBD2, 6 bases. The CDR3 extends over 17 amino acids. Trimming took off 6 bases at V and 0 bases at J, with 19 bases between the two ends. The CDR3 DNA is TGTGCCAGCAGCTCCACACCGGGACTGATGAGCACAGATACGCAGTATTTT. Protein product: CASSSTPGLMSTDTQYF.

This clonotype came up many times. The chain links TRBV20-1 to TRBJ1-2, with TRBD1 as a possible D gene (6 bases). With 5 bases removed from V and 5 bases from J, the gap between germline ends came to 15 bases. This CDR3 contains 13 residues. Germline V gene data show CDR1 as DFQATT and CDR2 as SNEGSKA (reference sequence). This chain's CDR3 is CSAYNRERYGYTF. CDR3 DNA sequence: TGCAGTGCTTACAACAGGGAGAGATATGGCTACACCTTC.

This clonotype was detected ten times or more. The chain uses TRBV20-1 and TRBJ2-7; 8 bases are a match to TRBD2. The CDR3 spans 15 residues. V lost 6 bases, J lost 3 bases, and 13 bases stayed unmatched. Germline V gene sequence: CDR1 DFQATT, CDR2 SNEGSKA (reference sequence). The CDR3 protein is CSAALPGLDDYEQYF. The CDR3 DNA reads as TGCAGTGCCGCACTTCCGGGACTAGACGACTACGAGCAGTACTTC.

The chain recombines TRBV5-5 with TRBJ2-5, with unresolved D. Trimming took 4 bases from V and 5 from J, leaving 21 bases between them. CDR1 and CDR2 (germline): SGHKS, YYEKEE (reference sequence). The CDR3 totals 16 residues. CDR3 sequence reads: CASSPRGSLAGETQYF. CDR3 nucleotide sequence: TGTGCCAGCAGCCCAAGAGGATCCCTGGCTGGGGAGACCCAGTACTTC.

The chain carries TRBV29-1 and TRBJ2-5; D uncertain. The CDR3 covers 13 residues. Germline V CDR1 and CDR2: SQVTM, ANQGSEA. Trimming shortened V by 7 bases and J by 5 bases, and 17 bases separated the two germline ends. For the CDR3, the DNA is TGCAGCGCCGACATGATTCTAGGGGAGACCCAGTACTTC. This gives the protein CSADMILGETQYF. The full variable domain, its missing parts supplied by reference TRBV29-1 and TRBJ2-5, is SAVISQKPSRDICQRGTSLTIQCQVDSQVTMMFWYRQQPGQSLTLIATANQGSEATYESGFVIDKFPISRPNLTFSTLTVSNMSPEDSSIYLCSADMILGETQYFGPGTRLLVL.

This clonotype was found many times. This rearrangement joins TRBV5-1 to TRBJ2-2; D gene uncertain. Trimming stripped 0 bases from V and 1 base from J, with 7 bases between. The CDR3 loop spans 15 amino acids. The germline gives CDR1 SGHRS, CDR2 YFSETQ. In nucleotides, the CDR3 is TGCGCCAGCAGCTTGGGACATGGGAACACCGGGGAGCTGTTTTTT. Its translation: CASSLGHGNTGELFF.

This clonotype came up many times. The chain recombines TRBV7-2 with TRBJ2-1; D call uncertain. Trimming took 4 bases from V and 0 from J, leaving 7 bases between them. The length of the CDR3 is 14 residues. Germline V gene lookup returns CDR1 SGHTA and CDR2 FQGNSA. CDR3: CASSYFGSYNEQFF. CDR3 sequence (DNA): TGTGCCAGCAGCTATTTCGGCTCCTACAATGAGCAGTTCTTC. Full variable domain (remainder filled in from reference TRBV7-2 and TRBJ2-1): GAGVSQSPSNKVTEKGKDVELRCDPISGHTALYWYRQSLGQGLEFLIYFQGNSAPDKSGLPSDRFSAERTGGSVSTLTIQRTQQEDSAVYLCASSYFGSYNEQFFGPGTRLTVL.

This clonotype showed up many times. The chain employs TRBV12-3 or TRBV12-4 and TRBJ1-5, with D possibly TRBD1 on 5 matching bases. The ends were cut back, 2 bases at V and 6 bases at J, with 14 bases in the middle. The CDR3 is 15 residues long. The CDR3 is CASSLSGGGGQPQHF. Here the CDR3 DNA reads TGTGCCAGCAGTTTAAGTGGCGGGGGAGGTCAGCCCCAGCATTTT.

V usage is TRBV9 and J usage is TRBJ1-1; D unclear. Germline-derived CDR1 and CDR2 are SGDLS and YYNGEE. The V gene lost 0 bases and the J gene lost 5 bases, with 14 bases spanning the gap. The CDR3 sequence is 15 residues long. The CDR3 bases are TGTGCCAGCAGCGTAGCTCTAGTCGGGCGAACTGAAGCTTTCTTT. Translation gives CASSVALVGRTEAFF.

The rearrangement uses TRBV15 and TRBJ2-1; D possibly corresponds to TRBD2 (7 bases). V lost 6 bases, J lost 9 bases, and 18 bases lay in between. CDR1 is LNHNV and CDR2 is YYDKDF in the germline V gene (reference sequence). The CDR3 is 14 residues long. CDR3 sequence reads: CATSPTGRGSEQFF. In DNA form, the CDR3 reads TGTGCCACCAGTCCTACAGGGAGGGGTAGTGAGCAGTTCTTC.

This clonotype was seen many times. The chain has TRBV6-4 and TRBJ2-7; tentative D call: TRBD2 (6 bases). The germline V gene has CDR1 MRHNA and CDR2 SNTAGT. CDR3 length: 15 residues. V shed 3 bases and J shed 0 bases, with 12 bases lying between them. Here the CDR3 DNA reads TGTGCCAGCAGTGAACTAGCCGGTGCCTCCTACGAGCAGTACTTC. Translating gives CASSELAGASYEQYF.

This clonotype was found many times. V gene TRBV29-1 combines with J gene TRBJ2-7; 7 bases align to TRBD2. Unmatched junction bases numbered 11, after V lost 5 bases and J lost 7 bases. This CDR3 comprises 13 residues. Germline assignment: CDR1 SQVTM and CDR2 ANQGSEA. The chain's CDR3 is CSVRLAAFQEQYF. The CDR3 DNA follows: TGCAGCGTTCGGCTAGCGGCATTCCAAGAGCAGTACTTC.

In this sample, this clonotype turned up many times. The V gene is TRBV20-1, the J gene TRBJ2-5; D gene uncertain. V gave up 2 bases and J gave up 3 bases, with 13 bases separating them. The CDR3 is 14 amino acids. Looked up from germline, CDR1 is DFQATT and CDR2 is SNEGSKA (reference sequence). The CDR3 DNA reads TGCAGTGCTAGATCCAGGCGGCCCAAAGAGACCCAGTACTTC. This translates into CSARSRRPKETQYF.

This clonotype was seen more than once but under ten times. The chain couples TRBV9 to TRBJ1-3; D is unclear. Germline V gives CDR1 SGDLS, CDR2 YYNGEE. Trimming stripped 0 bases from V and 4 bases from J, with 8 bases between. This CDR3 is built from 14 residues. The CDR3 DNA reads as TGTGCCAGCAGCGTAGGATCGGGGGGAAACACCATATATTTT. Translating gives CASSVGSGGNTIYF.

The V gene is TRBV7-6, the J gene TRBJ1-4; D is unclear. The CDR3 loop spans 15 amino acids. Germline-derived CDR1 and CDR2 are SGHVS and FNYEAQ. Trimming removed 5 bases from V and 8 bases from J, with 18 bases in between. In nucleotides, the CDR3 is TGTGCCAGCAGCCTCGTCGGGGATATAAGGGAAAAACTGTTTTTT. Its protein product is CASSLVGDIREKLFF.

This chain uses TRBV5-1 with TRBJ1-5; the match to TRBD1 covers 9 bases. J was trimmed by 7 bases and V by 4 bases; bases with no gene match: 6. Germline values: CDR1 SGHRS, CDR2 YFSETQ. The CDR3 extends over 14 amino acids. CDR3 protein: CASSAGQGGQPQHF. Written as DNA, the CDR3 is TGCGCCAGCAGCGCGGGACAGGGTGGGCAGCCCCAGCATTTT.

This clonotype has ten or more counts. The rearrangement links TRBV27 to TRBJ1-1; 7 bases are a match to TRBD1. Unmatched junction bases numbered 3, after V lost 8 bases and J lost 3 bases. Germline-derived CDR1 and CDR2 are MNHEY and SMNVEV (reference sequence). The CDR3 extends over 12 amino acids. In DNA, the CDR3 is TGTGCCAGCGCAGGGGGGTACACTGAAGCTTTCTTT. Protein product: CASAGGYTEAFF.

This clonotype was found many times. The chain combines TRBV20-1 with TRBJ2-1, with a tentative D call TRBD1 (5 bases). Germline CDR1 reads DFQATT; CDR2 reads SNEGSKA (reference sequence). The V and J ends lost 6 bases and 4 bases respectively, with 22 bases between them. The CDR3 covers 16 residues. Here the CDR3 DNA reads TGCAGTGCCAGGGATCCTCGGAAGCCGCCTTACAATGAGCAGTTCTTC. Residues: CSARDPRKPPYNEQFF.

The chain joins TRBV5-1 to TRBJ2-7, with 11 bases identical to TRBD2. CDR3 length equals 14 residues. The germline CDR1 and CDR2 sequences are SGHRS and YFSETQ. After removal of 6 bases from V and 2 bases from J, the junction contained 4 bases not matched to a gene. The CDR3 DNA is TGCGCCAGCACCACTAGCGGGGGCCCCTACGAGCAGTACTTC. This gives the protein CASTTSGGPYEQYF.

This clonotype was observed many times. The rearrangement uses TRBV10-3 and TRBJ2-2; no clear D. Per the germline V gene, CDR1 is ENHRY and CDR2 is SYGVKD. V shed 11 bases and J shed 0 bases, with 7 bases lying between them. CDR3 length: 12 amino acids. CDR3 residues: CAYGSNTGELFF. The CDR3 DNA sequence: TGTGCCTACGGATCGAACACCGGGGAGCTGTTTTTT.

The V call is TRBV7-3, the J call TRBJ2-1; either TRBD1 or TRBD2 may fit D (5 bases each). Germline values: CDR1 SGHTA, CDR2 FQGTGA. Trimming cost V 3 bases and J 5 bases, with 11 bases left between them. This CDR3 has 14 amino acids. The chain's CDR3 is CASSFPGTHNEQFF. Written as DNA, the CDR3 is TGTGCCAGCAGCTTCCCCGGGACCCACAATGAGCAGTTCTTC.

This clonotype was seen at least ten times. The chain combines TRBV20-1 with TRBJ1-1; 11 nucleotides agree with TRBD1. Looked up from germline, CDR1 is DFQATT and CDR2 is SNEGSKA (reference sequence). V was clipped by 6 bases and J by 10 bases; unmatched bases: 16. CDR3 length: 15 residues. The CDR3 region is CSATGTGGGGASAFF. CDR3 nucleotides: TGCAGTGCAACCGGGACAGGGGGTGGCGGGGCGTCAGCTTTCTTT.

This clonotype was detected many times. The V gene is TRBV28, the J gene TRBJ2-7; the match to TRBD2 covers 7 bases. The germline gives CDR1 MDHEN, CDR2 SYDVKM. The V and J ends lost 6 bases and 4 bases, in that order; junction bases with no gene match: 6. This CDR3 contains 13 residues. CDR3 residues: CASRPAGTYEQYF. The CDR3 region has the DNA TGTGCCAGCAGGCCAGCGGGAACATACGAGCAGTACTTC. Using reference TRBV28 and TRBJ2-7 for the parts outside the CDR3, the full variable domain is DVKVTQSSRYLVKRTGEKVFLECVQDMDHENMFWYRQDPGLGLRLIYFSYDVKMKEKGDIPEGYSVSREKKERFSLILESASTNQTSMYLCASRPAGTYEQYFGPGTRLTVT.